The 23 T cell receptor beta chains reported below all come from one sample, sequenced in a study of molecular identifiers for immune sequencing clone quantification. Using its own MiXCR run on the PCR reads, TCRdb lists one record per CDR3 protein. The sample has under 650,000 distinct CDR3 sequences; about 20% are singletons. What was sequenced was naive CD8+ T cells from blood, with Jurkat cell RNA spiked in. Subset noted: FACS-sorted CD8+CD4-CCR7+CD45RA+ naive T cells. Receptor source: a human donor in good health. Some libraries in this study had Jurkat cell RNA spiked in.

In the case of this clonotype: A much larger clone differs from this one at a single base, so this may be a read error. V is TRBV7-2 and J is TRBJ2-5, with TRBD2 matching 13 bases. The CDR3 loop spans 16 amino acids. The V and J ends lost 0 bases and 9 bases, in that order; junction bases with no gene match: 7. Germline V gene data show CDR1 as SGHTA and CDR2 as FQGNSA. CDR3 residues: CASSLAGTSGTEAQYF. CDR3 DNA sequence: TGTGCCAGCAGCTTAGCAGGGACTAGCGGGACGGAGGCCCAGTACTTC.

With respect to this clonotype: This may come from a read error, since a much larger clone is one base off. This chain links TRBV7-9 with TRBJ1-5; D gene ambiguous. Trimming removed 3 bases from V and 5 bases from J, with 8 bases in between. Germline V gene lookup returns CDR1 SEHNR and CDR2 FQNEAQ (reference sequence). The CDR3 has 13 amino acids. CDR3 DNA: TGTGCCAGCAGCTTTAGTGATTATCAGCCCCAGCATTTT. This encodes CASSFSDYQPQHF.

The sample holds many counts of this clonotype. V gene TRBV7-9 combines with J gene TRBJ2-7; D unresolved. The germline V gene encodes CDR1 SEHNR and CDR2 FQNEAQ (reference sequence). This CDR3 is built from 15 residues. Trimming took 2 bases from V and 3 from J, leaving 14 bases between them. The CDR3 here is CASSLKDRAVYEQYF. CDR3 in DNA: TGTGCCAGCAGCTTAAAGGATCGGGCAGTCTACGAGCAGTACTTC.

This chain uses TRBV27 with TRBJ2-2, with a tentative D call TRBD2 (5 bases). CDR1 is MNHEY and CDR2 is SMNVEV in the germline V gene (reference sequence). V lost 5 bases, J lost 6 bases, and 10 bases lay in between. This CDR3 region has 13 residues. Here the CDR3 DNA reads TGTGCCAGCAGTCCCCGGGGTTCCGGGGAGCTGTTTTTT. Translation gives CASSPRGSGELFF.

The chain carries TRBV6-2 or TRBV6-3 and TRBJ2-5; no reliable D call. The CDR3 is 15 residues long. CDR1 is MNHEY and CDR2 is SVGEGT in the germline V gene. Trimming stripped 6 bases from V and 5 bases from J, with 19 bases between. DNA for the CDR3: TGTGCCAGCAGCATTGGACCCGGAACGAAGGAGACCCAGTACTTC. Protein product: CASSIGPGTKETQYF.

This clonotype has more than one count but fewer than ten. This chain uses TRBV7-8 with TRBJ2-7; possibly TRBD1 or TRBD2 for D (6 bases each). Germline V gene data show CDR1 as SGHVS and CDR2 as FQNEAQ. The CDR3 sequence is 13 residues long. V dropped 2 bases and J dropped 6 bases, with 11 bases sitting between them. CDR3 residues: CASSLRGLGEQYF. For the CDR3, the DNA is TGTGCCAGCAGCTTACGGGGGCTGGGCGAGCAGTACTTC.

As regards this clonotype: One junction end disagrees with the germline gene, perhaps due to a read error. The rearrangement uses TRBV4-3 and TRBJ2-2; TRBD2 is a possible D gene (6 bases). Germline CDR1 is LGHNA and CDR2 is YSLEER. The CDR3 is 15 residues long. The CDR3 nucleotides are TGCGCCAGCAGCCAAGATGAAGGACTTGGCGGGGAGCCGTTTTTT. Residues: CASSQDEGLGGEPFF.

There are a few counts of this clonotype. The V call is TRBV2, the J call TRBJ1-4, with 7 nucleotides matching TRBD1. V dropped 5 bases and J dropped 4; count of bases not matched to a gene: 7. Germline-derived CDR1 and CDR2 are SNHLY and FYNNEI. The CDR3 length is 15 residues. CDR3 protein: CASSHRQGDNEKLFF. The DNA for the CDR3 is TGTGCCAGCAGTCATAGACAGGGAGATAATGAAAAACTGTTTTTT.

A word on this clonotype: A much more abundant neighbour one base away suggests this may be a read error. The chain couples TRBV20-1 to TRBJ1-1; TRBD1 agrees at 8 bases. The CDR3 extends over 14 amino acids. Germline V gives CDR1 DFQATT, CDR2 SNEGSKA (reference sequence). The CDR3: CSAGDRGTGTEAFF. Here the CDR3 DNA reads TGCAGTGCTGGAGACAGGGGTACGGGCACTGAAGCTTTCTTT.

At least ten counts were recorded for this clonotype. The V call is TRBV5-6, the J call TRBJ2-7; 9 bases align to TRBD2. J was trimmed by 2 bases and V by 1 base; bases with no gene match: 4. Germline lookup yields CDR1 SGHDT and CDR2 YYEEEE. The CDR3 is 15 residues long. This chain's CDR3 is CASSLMTSGAYEQYF. CDR3 bases: TGTGCCAGCAGCTTGATGACTAGCGGTGCCTACGAGCAGTACTTC.

This clonotype appeared a few times. At one end, the junction sequence differs from germline, possibly due to a read error. The chain couples TRBV5-1 to TRBJ1-1; D is ambiguous. Germline values: CDR1 SGHRS, CDR2 YFSETQ. The CDR3 is made up of 14 amino acids. The CDR3 spells CASSLGESHTEALF. CDR3 sequence (DNA): TGCGCCAGCAGCTTGGGGGAATCGCACACTGAAGCTCTCTTT.

This clonotype has a handful of counts. This chain connects TRBV5-1 to TRBJ2-5, with D possibly called TRBD1 or TRBD2 (5 bases each). The germline V gene has CDR1 SGHRS and CDR2 YFSETQ. Trimming left V 3 bases short and J 2 bases short, with 20 bases between. The CDR3 has 17 amino acids. The CDR3 DNA reads as TGCGCCAGCAGCTGGACCACTGTCGGGACCCCACAAGAGACCCAGTACTTC. As protein: CASSWTTVGTPQETQYF. Full variable domain (rest looked up from reference TRBV5-1 and TRBJ2-5): KAGVTQTPRYLIKTRGQQVTLSCSPISGHRSVSWYQQTPGQGLQFLFEYFSETQRNKGNFPGRFSGRQFSNSRSEMNVSTLELGDSALYLCASSWTTVGTPQETQYFGPGTRLLVL.

This clonotype was picked up many times. The chain is built from TRBV20-1 and TRBJ2-7; 7 bases align to TRBD1. CDR3 length: 14 amino acids. V gave up 3 bases and J gave up 2 bases; unmatched junction bases: 7. Looked up from germline, CDR1 is DFQATT and CDR2 is SNEGSKA (reference sequence). The CDR3 sequence: CSASRQGNPYEQYF. DNA for the CDR3: TGCAGTGCTAGCAGACAGGGAAATCCCTACGAGCAGTACTTC.

The sample holds many counts of this clonotype. The chain recombines TRBV7-6 with TRBJ2-2; D could derive from TRBD1 or TRBD2 (7 bases each). The CDR3 totals 16 residues. Germline V gene lookup returns CDR1 SGHVS and CDR2 FNYEAQ. Trimming shortened V by 4 bases and J by 5 bases, and 17 bases separated the two germline ends. The CDR3 protein is CASSSTDREGTGELFF. For the CDR3, the DNA is TGTGCCAGCAGCTCTACTGACAGGGAGGGGACCGGGGAGCTGTTTTTT.

This clonotype appeared a few times. The rearrangement joins TRBV7-9 to TRBJ2-5; D is uncertain. This CDR3 has 14 amino acids. Looked up from germline, CDR1 is SEHNR and CDR2 is FQNEAQ (reference sequence). Trimming removed 3 bases from V and 5 bases from J, with 13 bases in between. The CDR3 reads CASSFWDGMETQYF. CDR3 in DNA: TGTGCCAGCAGCTTTTGGGATGGGATGGAGACCCAGTACTTC.

The V call is TRBV12-5, the J call TRBJ2-3; D is undetermined. V lost 6 bases and J 0 bases, leaving 16 bases between the germline ends. Germline CDR1 reads LGHNT; CDR2 reads FRNRAP. This CDR3 has 16 amino acids. DNA of the CDR3: TGTGCTAGTGGCACCTACCCCGAGGAAAGCACAGATACGCAGTATTTT. It codes for CASGTYPEESTDTQYF.

This clonotype was seen ten or more times. V gene TRBV5-1 combines with J gene TRBJ2-5; no clear D. Germline CDR1 reads SGHRS; CDR2 reads YFSETQ. V was clipped by 0 bases and J by 2 bases, with 5 bases between them. The CDR3 length is 13 residues. The CDR3 reads CASSLESQETQYF. Here the CDR3 DNA reads TGCGCCAGCAGCTTGGAGTCTCAAGAGACCCAGTACTTC.

This clonotype has at least ten counts. The J gene is TRBJ1-1, the V gene TRBV12-5, with unresolved D. CDR3 size: 17 residues. V lost 0 bases, J lost 1 base, and 15 bases lay in between. The germline CDR1 and CDR2 sequences are LGHNT and FRNRAP. The CDR3 here is CASGLVPSSQRNTEAFF. In DNA form, the CDR3 reads TGTGCTAGTGGTTTGGTACCATCGAGTCAGCGGAACACTGAAGCTTTCTTT.

V is TRBV28 and J is TRBJ1-5; D perhaps matches TRBD1 (5 bases). V was cut by 8 bases and J by 1 base, with 12 bases left in between. This CDR3 is 14 amino acids long. In germline, CDR1 is MDHEN, CDR2 SYDVKM. CDR3 sequence reads: CASAAGRSNQPQHF. Here the CDR3 DNA reads TGTGCCAGCGCCGCGGGGCGGAGCAATCAGCCCCAGCATTTT.

On this clonotype itself: With a much larger clone just one base away, this may be a read error. The chain employs TRBV19 and TRBJ1-2; D not certain. Per the germline V gene, CDR1 is LNHDA and CDR2 is SQIVND (reference sequence). There are 14 residues in the CDR3. Trimming took off 3 bases at V and 5 bases at J, with 13 bases between the two ends. Here the CDR3 reads CASSMGTANYGYTF. DNA of the CDR3: TGTGCCAGTAGTATGGGAACAGCAAATTATGGCTACACCTTC.

Details on this clonotype: One base away lies a much larger clone, so this may be a sequencing read error. The V and J genes are TRBV4-1 and TRBJ2-1, with a possible D match to TRBD2 (6 bases). With 4 bases removed from V and 8 bases from J, the gap between germline ends came to 27 bases. Germline CDR1 MGHRA, CDR2 YSYEKL. This CDR3 region has 18 residues. The CDR3 loop is CASSPRPVGRGRDDEQFF. The CDR3 region has the DNA TGCGCCAGCAGCCCCCGCCCCGTCGGGCGGGGTAGGGACGATGAGCAGTTCTTC.

This clonotype was seen many times. The rearrangement uses TRBV19 and TRBJ1-5, with a tentative D call TRBD1 (6 bases). V was trimmed by 1 base and J by 9 bases, leaving 10 bases between them. There are 13 residues in the CDR3. CDR1 LNHDA and CDR2 SQIVND come from the germline V gene (reference sequence). The CDR3 reads CASSIGQVLPQHF. DNA of the CDR3: TGTGCCAGTAGTATAGGACAGGTTTTGCCCCAGCATTTT.

As for this clonotype: A single base separates this from a much larger clone, so it may be a read error. The chain recombines TRBV7-9 with TRBJ1-4; possible D gene TRBD1, 6 bases. The CDR3 covers 16 residues. CDR1 and CDR2 from the germline V gene are SEHNR and FQNEAQ (reference sequence). The chain's CDR3 is CASGLATGSTNEKLFF. As DNA, the CDR3 is TGTGCCAGCGGCTTAGCCACAGGGTCAACTAATGAAAAACTGTTTTTT.